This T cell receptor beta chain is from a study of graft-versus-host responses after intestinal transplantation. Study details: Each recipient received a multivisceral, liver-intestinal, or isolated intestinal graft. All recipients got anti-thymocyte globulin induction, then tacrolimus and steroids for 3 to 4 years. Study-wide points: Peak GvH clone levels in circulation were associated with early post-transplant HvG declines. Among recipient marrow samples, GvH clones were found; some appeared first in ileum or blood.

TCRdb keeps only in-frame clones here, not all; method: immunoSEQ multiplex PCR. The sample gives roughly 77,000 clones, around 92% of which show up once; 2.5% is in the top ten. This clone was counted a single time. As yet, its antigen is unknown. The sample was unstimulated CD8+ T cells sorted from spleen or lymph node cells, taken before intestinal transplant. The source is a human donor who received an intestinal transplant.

The CDR3 region has the DNA TGTGCCAGCAGCCCCGGAACAGGAAACACCGGGGAGCTGTTTTTT. Translation gives CASSPGTGNTGELFF. This chain joins TRBV27 and TRBJ2-2; the D gene is possibly TRBD1 (5 bases). The CDR3 sequence is 15 residues long. Germline V gene sequence: CDR1 MNHEY, CDR2 SMNVEV (reference sequence). V was trimmed by 6 bases and J by 2 bases, leaving 13 bases between them.